Listed here are 13 T cell receptor beta chains from one sample, sequenced in a study of cytomegalovirus exposure and HLA in healthy donors. PCR primers comprised 60 Vbeta and 13 Jbeta primers. Data came from immunoSEQ multiplex PCR; TCRdb stores just in-frame clones and leaves some out. The sample contains more than 150,000 clones, roughly 82% of which appear only once. What was sequenced was PBMCs. The origin of the receptors is a woman in her fifties or sixties in good health and CMV-seropositive.

J is TRBJ2-7 and V is TRBV20-1; tentatively, D is TRBD1 (5 bases). The CDR3 runs to 10 residues. Trimming cost V 5 bases and J 3 bases, with 5 bases left between them. Germline V gene sequence: CDR1 DFQATT, CDR2 SNEGSKA (reference sequence). DNA for the CDR3: TGCAGTGCTGGACACTACGAGCAGTACTTC. Amino acids: CSAGHYEQYF.

The table lists this clone with a few counts. The genes are TRBV5-4 and TRBJ1-1, with TRBD1 matching over 7 bases. This CDR3 has 15 amino acids. Germline CDR1 reads SGHNT; CDR2 reads YYREEE (reference sequence). With V trimmed by 6 bases and J by 0 bases, 8 bases remained unmatched. The CDR3 sequence is CASNAGQSMNTEAFF. The CDR3 nucleotides read TGTGCCAGCAATGCGGGACAGTCCATGAACACTGAAGCTTTCTTT.

V is TRBV6-5 and J is TRBJ1-5; D is uncertain. Germline V gives CDR1 MNHEY, CDR2 SVGAGI. The CDR3 covers 14 residues. Trimming took 2 bases from V and 5 from J, leaving 10 bases between them. CDR3 bases: TGTGCCAGCAGTTACAACAGTCCCGATCAGCCCCAGCATTTT. Translated: CASSYNSPDQPQHF.

This sequence joins TRBV5-4 and TRBJ2-1, with 10 bases fitting TRBD2. Looked up from germline, CDR1 is SGHNT and CDR2 is YYREEE (reference sequence). The CDR3 consists of 17 residues. V lost 5 bases, J lost 2 bases, and 10 bases stayed unmatched. CDR3 sequence (DNA): TGTGCCAGCAGTTCTAGACGGACTAGCGGCCCCTACAATGAGCAGTTCTTC. This translates into CASSSRRTSGPYNEQFF.

The V gene is TRBV6-6, the J gene TRBJ1-2, with 7 bases that match TRBD1. Germline V gene data show CDR1 as MNHNY and CDR2 as SVGAGI (reference sequence). This CDR3 contains 13 residues. The ends lost 6 bases at V and 6 bases at J; junction bases unmatched: 7. The CDR3 loop is CASSSTGVDGYTF. The CDR3 DNA follows: TGTGCCAGCAGCTCCACAGGGGTGGATGGCTACACCTTC.

V and J are TRBV19 and TRBJ2-2; D is perhaps TRBD2 (7 bases). Germline V gene sequence: CDR1 LNHDA, CDR2 SQIVND (reference sequence). The CDR3 is 19 residues long. The V gene lost 5 bases and the J gene lost 4 bases, with 26 bases spanning the gap. The CDR3 sequence is CASSRERGAFVPATGELFF. CDR3 in DNA: TGTGCCAGTAGTCGGGAACGGGGGGCGTTCGTTCCTGCCACCGGGGAGCTGTTTTTT.

The V call is TRBV18, the J call TRBJ1-2; D remains unclear. CDR1 and CDR2 (germline): KGHSH, LQKENI. This CDR3 has 14 residues. With 6 bases removed from V and 3 bases from J, the gap between germline ends came to 14 bases. CDR3 nucleotide sequence: TGTGCCAGCTCCCGAGACGGGTCTTACTATGGCTACACCTTC. It yields the protein CASSRDGSYYGYTF.

This clone was picked up one time. The CDR3 protein is CASTAGVLHPQTQYF. In nucleotides, the CDR3 is TGTGCCAGCACCGCGGGGGTCCTACACCCCCAGACCCAGTACTTC. The V call is TRBV6-6, the J call TRBJ2-5; 7 bases agree with TRBD2. This CDR3 region has 15 residues. Trimming at V came to 7 bases and at J to 6 bases, leaving 14 bases not matched to a gene. Germline CDR1 and CDR2: MNHNY and SVGAGI (reference sequence).

This clone has a single count. This chain links TRBV7-2 with TRBJ2-7, with 7 bases that match TRBD2. The CDR3 extends over 14 amino acids. The ends lost 1 base at V and 4 bases at J; junction bases unmatched: 4. Germline V gene data show CDR1 as SGHTA and CDR2 as FQGNSA. CDR3 DNA: TGTGCCAGCAGCTTAGGGCGGGGGTGGTACGAGCAGTACTTC. Protein product: CASSLGRGWYEQYF.

This rearrangement joins TRBV27 to TRBJ2-7; 8 bases line up with TRBD2. V shed 4 bases, J shed 5 bases, and the junction held 10 bases outside the gene matches. Per the germline V gene, CDR1 is MNHEY and CDR2 is SMNVEV (reference sequence). The CDR3 is 15 residues long. Written as DNA, the CDR3 is TGTGCCAGCAGTTCCCTCGGGAGGGAGTCAGACGAGCAGTACTTC. It codes for CASSSLGRESDEQYF.

The chain joins TRBV7-3 to TRBJ1-2; D call uncertain. Trimming took off 1 base at V and 6 bases at J, with 18 bases between the two ends. This CDR3 contains 16 residues. Per germline, CDR1 SGHTA and CDR2 FQGTGA. For the CDR3, the DNA is TGTGCCAGCAGCTTAATACCCGGCCAGGAGGTCGATGGCTACACCTTC. Residues: CASSLIPGQEVDGYTF. Full variable domain (missing parts from reference TRBV7-3 and TRBJ1-2): GAGVSQTPSNKVTEKGKYVELRCDPISGHTALYWYRQSLGQGPEFLIYFQGTGAADDSGLPNDRFFAVRPEGSVSTLKIQRTERGDSAVYLCASSLIPGQEVDGYTFGSGTRLTVV.

The J gene is TRBJ2-2, the V gene TRBV5-4; 9 bases line up with TRBD2. CDR1 and CDR2 from the germline V gene are SGHNT and YYREEE (reference sequence). This CDR3 has 16 amino acids. V was pared by 4 bases and J by 2 bases, with 6 bases of the junction left unmatched. The CDR3, as DNA: TGTGCCAGCAGCCCTCCTAGCGGGGTTAACACCGGGGAGCTGTTTTTT. It translates to CASSPPSGVNTGELFF.

The gene calls are TRBV27 and TRBJ2-2; D ambiguous. Germline V gene data show CDR1 as MNHEY and CDR2 as SMNVEV (reference sequence). V was clipped by 5 bases and J by 6 bases, with 13 bases between them. The CDR3 is 14 residues long. CDR3 coding DNA: TGTGCCAGCAGTGAGTTAAGGAGCGCCGGGGAGCTGTTTTTT. As protein: CASSELRSAGELFF.